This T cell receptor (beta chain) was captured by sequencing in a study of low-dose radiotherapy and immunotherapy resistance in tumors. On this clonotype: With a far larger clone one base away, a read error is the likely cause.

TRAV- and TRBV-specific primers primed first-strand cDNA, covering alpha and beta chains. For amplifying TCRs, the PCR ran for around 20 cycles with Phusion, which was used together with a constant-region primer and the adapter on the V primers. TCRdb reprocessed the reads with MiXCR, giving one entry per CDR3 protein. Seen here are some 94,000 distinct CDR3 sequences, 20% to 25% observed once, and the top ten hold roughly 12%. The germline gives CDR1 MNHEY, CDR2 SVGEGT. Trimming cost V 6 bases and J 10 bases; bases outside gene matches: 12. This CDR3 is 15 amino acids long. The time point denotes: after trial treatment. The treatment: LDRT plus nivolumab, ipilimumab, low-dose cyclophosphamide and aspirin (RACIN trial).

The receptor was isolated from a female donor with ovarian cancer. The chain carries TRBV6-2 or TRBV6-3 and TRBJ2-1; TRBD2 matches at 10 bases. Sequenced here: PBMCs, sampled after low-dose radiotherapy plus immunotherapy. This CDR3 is CASSRGTSDSYEQFF. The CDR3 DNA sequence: TGTGCCAGCAGCCGAGGGACTAGCGACTCCTACGAGCAGTTCTTC.